This T cell receptor (beta chain) emerged from a study of regulatory T cells in long-lasting Graves disease (dated by TCRdb to about 2021). Concerning the study at large: Patients with newly diagnosed Graves' disease had been on antithyroid drugs for under 3 months. A total of roughly 35 samples underwent TCR sequencing: about 13 from persistent and about 20 from newly diagnosed Graves' disease patients. Persistent Graves' disease patients were compared with newly diagnosed Graves' disease patients by peripheral blood TCR sequencing and RNA sequencing. The study was conducted in China and was registered as a clinical trial.

Study-wide conclusions, independent of this receptor: Compared with newly diagnosed patients, persistent Graves' disease patients had lower TCR Shannon entropy and fewer highly expanded clones, which suggests clonal expansion. Persistent patients shared more public clonotypes among themselves (around 2,700) than newly diagnosed patients did (approximately 900). TRBV28, TRBJ1-2 and TRBJ2-5 were preferentially used in persistent disease, while TRBV20-1 and TRBJ2-1 were favored in newly diagnosed disease. The study examined only peripheral blood because the primary lesion, thyroid tissue, could not be accessed. Only the TCR beta chain was sequenced and analyzed. The small sample size was acknowledged by the authors as a limitation that may reduce accuracy.

As encoded in the germline V gene, CDR1 is SGHTA while CDR2 is FQGNSA. The cysteine opens and the phenylalanine closes a CDR3 of 13 amino acids. The DNA shown is the 39-base CDR3, in frame from base 1. A remark on this clonotype: Its antigen specificity is not known. It differs at one base from a far larger clone, so likely a read error.

In light of the paper, this sample's time point label describes: newly diagnosed GD, antithyroid drugs for less than 3 months. For both TCR sequencing and RNA sequencing, RNA was extracted from PBMCs using TRIzol. Graves' disease was diagnosed according to American Thyroid Association guidelines. Recruitment of patients was carried out at an endocrinology department in Xi'an, China. From each patient, roughly 9 milliliters of peripheral blood was collected into an EDTA anticoagulant tube. Ficoll Paque Plus density gradient separation was used to isolate PBMCs, and no additional T cell sorting was done. An Agilent 2100 Bioanalyzer and agarose gel were used to check RNA quality, and a NanoDrop 2000 was used to measure RNA concentration. Libraries were built with multiplex PCR. Sequenced on an Illumina HiSeq 4000. CDR3 regions were amplified by Arm-PCR with iRepertoire HTBI primers to construct TCR beta libraries. Gel purification was performed on PCR products prior to sequencing. Processing in the source paper ran as follows. Gene usage analysis of CDR3 amino acid clonotypes used the 55 to 65 TRBV and more than 13 TRBJ segments found across samples. COPE and FqMerger were used to merge filtered high-quality paired reads into contigs. BLAST was used to align contigs to the IMGT TRBV, TRBD and TRBJ reference genes, and CDR3 was defined following IMGT. Any clonotype with a frequency above 0.1% was classified as a highly expanded clone. Shannon entropy served as the measure of repertoire diversity, while the Gini coefficient captured V-J evenness. A clonotype was considered public if more than one individual shared it. TCRdb reanalyzed the raw reads on its own, using fastp at Q25 for trimming and MiXCR for clone calling, and kept in-frame beta chains. For every CDR3 protein sequence, its rows merge into one entry that carries the most common genes and DNA. The authors' filters were not applied to this entry. Here the sample has fewer than 400,000 distinct CDR3 sequences; approximately 20% occur a single time. In total, the top ten clones hold around 37% of the sample.

The receptor's source is a female donor with Graves disease. This specimen was peripheral blood mononuclear cells (PBMCs), taken at new diagnosis, from a patient treated with antithyroid drugs. The chain couples TRBV7-2 to TRBJ1-2, and TRBD1 aligns with 7 junction nucleotides. The CDR3 sequence is CASSPGQNHGCTF. The DNA is TGTGCCAGCAGCCCGGGACAGAACCATGGCTGCACCTTC.